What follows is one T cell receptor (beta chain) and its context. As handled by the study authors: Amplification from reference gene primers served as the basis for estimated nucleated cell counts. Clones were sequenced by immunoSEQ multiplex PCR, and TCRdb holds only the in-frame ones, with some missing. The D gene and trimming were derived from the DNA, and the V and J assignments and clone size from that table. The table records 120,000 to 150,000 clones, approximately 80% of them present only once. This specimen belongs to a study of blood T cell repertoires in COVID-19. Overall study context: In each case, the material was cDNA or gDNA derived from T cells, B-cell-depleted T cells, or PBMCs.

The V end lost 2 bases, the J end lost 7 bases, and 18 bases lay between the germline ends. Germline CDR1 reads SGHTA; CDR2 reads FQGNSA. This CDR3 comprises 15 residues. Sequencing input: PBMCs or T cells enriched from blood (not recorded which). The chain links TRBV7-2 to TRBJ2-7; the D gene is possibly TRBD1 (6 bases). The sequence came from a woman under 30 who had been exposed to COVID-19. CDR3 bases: TGTGCCAGCAGCTTACAAGGGGCAGGGGCGGATGAGCAGTACTTC. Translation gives CASSLQGAGADEQYF.